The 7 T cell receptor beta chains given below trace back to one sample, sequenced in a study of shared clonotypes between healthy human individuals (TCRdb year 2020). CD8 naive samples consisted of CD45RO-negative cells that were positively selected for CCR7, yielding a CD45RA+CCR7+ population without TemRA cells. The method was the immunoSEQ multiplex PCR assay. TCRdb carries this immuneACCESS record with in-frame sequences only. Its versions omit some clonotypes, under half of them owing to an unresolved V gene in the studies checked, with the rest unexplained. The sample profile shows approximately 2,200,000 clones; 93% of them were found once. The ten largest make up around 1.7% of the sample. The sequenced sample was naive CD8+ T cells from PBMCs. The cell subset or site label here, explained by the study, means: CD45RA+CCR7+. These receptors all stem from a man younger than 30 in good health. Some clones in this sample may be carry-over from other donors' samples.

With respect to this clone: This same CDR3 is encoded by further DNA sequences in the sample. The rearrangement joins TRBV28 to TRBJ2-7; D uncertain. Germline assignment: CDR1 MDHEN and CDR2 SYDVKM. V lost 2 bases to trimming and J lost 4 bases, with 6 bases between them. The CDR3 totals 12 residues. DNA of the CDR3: TGTGCCAGCAGTTTACTTCGTTACGAGCAGTACTTC. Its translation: CASSLLRYEQYF.

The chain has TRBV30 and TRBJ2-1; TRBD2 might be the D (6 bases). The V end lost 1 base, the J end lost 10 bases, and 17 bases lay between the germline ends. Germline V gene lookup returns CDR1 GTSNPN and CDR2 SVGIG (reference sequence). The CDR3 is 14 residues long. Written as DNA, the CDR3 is TGTGCCTGGAGTGCTCGGGACTTCTTATGGGAGCAGTTCTTC. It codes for CAWSARDFLWEQFF.

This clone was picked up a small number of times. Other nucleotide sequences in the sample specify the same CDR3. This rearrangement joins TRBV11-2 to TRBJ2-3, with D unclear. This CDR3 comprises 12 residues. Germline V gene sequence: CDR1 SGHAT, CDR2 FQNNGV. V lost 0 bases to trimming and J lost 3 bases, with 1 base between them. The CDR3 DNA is TGTGCCAGCAGCTTAGATACAGATACGCAGTATTTT. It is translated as CASSLDTDTQYF.

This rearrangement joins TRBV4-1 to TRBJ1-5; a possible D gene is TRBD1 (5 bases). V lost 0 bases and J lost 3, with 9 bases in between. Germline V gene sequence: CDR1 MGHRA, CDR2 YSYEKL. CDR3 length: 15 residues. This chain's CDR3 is CASSQEWGVNQPQHF. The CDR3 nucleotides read TGCGCCAGCAGCCAAGAGTGGGGGGTCAATCAGCCCCAGCATTTT.

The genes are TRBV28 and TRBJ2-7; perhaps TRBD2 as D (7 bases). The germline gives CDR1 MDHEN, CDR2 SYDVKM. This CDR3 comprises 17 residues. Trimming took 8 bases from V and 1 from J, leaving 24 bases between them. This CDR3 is CASLKFGGRGPSYEQYF. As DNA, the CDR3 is TGTGCCAGCCTAAAGTTCGGGGGGCGGGGCCCTTCCTACGAGCAGTACTTC.

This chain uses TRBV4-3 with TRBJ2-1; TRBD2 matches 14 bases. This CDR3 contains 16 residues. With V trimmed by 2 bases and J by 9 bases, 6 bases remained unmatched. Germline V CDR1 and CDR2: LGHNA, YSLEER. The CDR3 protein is CASSQSRLAGGGEQFF. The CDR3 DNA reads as TGCGCCAGCAGCCAATCGAGACTAGCGGGAGGGGGTGAGCAGTTCTTC.

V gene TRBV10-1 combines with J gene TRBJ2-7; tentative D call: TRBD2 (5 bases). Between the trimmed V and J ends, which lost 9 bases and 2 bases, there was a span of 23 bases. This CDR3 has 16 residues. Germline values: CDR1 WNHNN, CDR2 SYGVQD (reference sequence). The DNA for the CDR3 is TGCGCCAGAACTGAACTAGGGCTAGATCACACCTACGAGCAGTACTTC. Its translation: CARTELGLDHTYEQYF.